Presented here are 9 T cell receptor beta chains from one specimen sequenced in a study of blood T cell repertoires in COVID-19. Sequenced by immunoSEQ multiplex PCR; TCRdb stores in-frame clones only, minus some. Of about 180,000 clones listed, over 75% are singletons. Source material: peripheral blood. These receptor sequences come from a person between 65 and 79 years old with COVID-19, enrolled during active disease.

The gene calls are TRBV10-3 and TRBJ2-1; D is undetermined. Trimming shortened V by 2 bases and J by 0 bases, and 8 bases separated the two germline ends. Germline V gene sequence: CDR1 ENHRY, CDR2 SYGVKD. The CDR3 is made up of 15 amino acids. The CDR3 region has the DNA TGTGCCATCAGTGAGAGAACGAGCTCCTACAATGAGCAGTTCTTC. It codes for CAISERTSSYNEQFF.

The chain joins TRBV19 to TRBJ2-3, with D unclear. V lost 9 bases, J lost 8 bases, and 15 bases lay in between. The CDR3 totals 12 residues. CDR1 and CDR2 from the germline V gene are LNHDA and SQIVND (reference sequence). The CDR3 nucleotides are TGTGCCAGCGACCTCGGTGGCGGTACGCAGTATTTT. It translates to CASDLGGGTQYF.

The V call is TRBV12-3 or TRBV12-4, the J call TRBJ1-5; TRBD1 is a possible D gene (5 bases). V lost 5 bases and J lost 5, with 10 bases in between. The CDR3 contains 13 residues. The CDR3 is CASSQGGHQPQHF. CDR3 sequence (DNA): TGTGCCAGCAGTCAGGGAGGGCATCAGCCCCAGCATTTT.

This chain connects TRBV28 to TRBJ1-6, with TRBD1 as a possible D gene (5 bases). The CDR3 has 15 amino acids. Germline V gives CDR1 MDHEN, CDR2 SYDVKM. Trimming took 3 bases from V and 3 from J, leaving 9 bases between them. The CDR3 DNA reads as TGTGCCAGCAGTTTCAGGGCGAACTATAATTCACCCCTCCACTTT. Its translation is CASSFRANYNSPLHF.

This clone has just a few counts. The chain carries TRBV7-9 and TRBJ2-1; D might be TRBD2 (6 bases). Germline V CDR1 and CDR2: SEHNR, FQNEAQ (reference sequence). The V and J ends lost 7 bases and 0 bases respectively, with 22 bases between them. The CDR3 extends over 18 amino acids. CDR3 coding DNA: TGTGCCAGCATGTCCCAGGAGGGTGGAGGGCGCTCCTACAATGAGCAGTTCTTC. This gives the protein CASMSQEGGGRSYNEQFF.

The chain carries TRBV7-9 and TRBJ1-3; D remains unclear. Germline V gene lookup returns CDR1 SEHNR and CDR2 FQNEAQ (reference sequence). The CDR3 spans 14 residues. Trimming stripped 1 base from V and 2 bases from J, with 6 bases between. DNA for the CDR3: TGTGCCAGCAGCTTAGGAGGCCCTGGAAACACCATATATTTT. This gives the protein CASSLGGPGNTIYF.

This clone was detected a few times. The CDR3 nucleotides read TGCGCCAGCAGCTTGACTAGCGGACACAATGAGCAGTTCTTC. This gives the protein CASSLTSGHNEQFF. The chain has TRBV5-1 and TRBJ2-1; 8 bases are a match to TRBD2. Losses at the gene ends were 1 base for V and 5 bases for J; bases not matched to a gene: 2. This CDR3 spans 14 amino acids. Germline V CDR1 and CDR2: SGHRS, YFSETQ.

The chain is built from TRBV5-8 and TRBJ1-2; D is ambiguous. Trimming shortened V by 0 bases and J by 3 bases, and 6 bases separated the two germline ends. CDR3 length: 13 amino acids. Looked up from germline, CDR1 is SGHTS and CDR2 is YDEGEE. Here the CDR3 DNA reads TGTGCCAGCAGCTTGGACATTTACTATGGCTACACCTTC. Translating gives CASSLDIYYGYTF.

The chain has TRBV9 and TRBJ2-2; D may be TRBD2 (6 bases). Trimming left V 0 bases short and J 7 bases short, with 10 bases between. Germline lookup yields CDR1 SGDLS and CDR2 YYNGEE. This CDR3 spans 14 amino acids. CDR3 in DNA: TGTGCCAGCAGCGTAGACGACGGGGGCGGGGAGCTGTTTTTT. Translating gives CASSVDDGGGELFF.